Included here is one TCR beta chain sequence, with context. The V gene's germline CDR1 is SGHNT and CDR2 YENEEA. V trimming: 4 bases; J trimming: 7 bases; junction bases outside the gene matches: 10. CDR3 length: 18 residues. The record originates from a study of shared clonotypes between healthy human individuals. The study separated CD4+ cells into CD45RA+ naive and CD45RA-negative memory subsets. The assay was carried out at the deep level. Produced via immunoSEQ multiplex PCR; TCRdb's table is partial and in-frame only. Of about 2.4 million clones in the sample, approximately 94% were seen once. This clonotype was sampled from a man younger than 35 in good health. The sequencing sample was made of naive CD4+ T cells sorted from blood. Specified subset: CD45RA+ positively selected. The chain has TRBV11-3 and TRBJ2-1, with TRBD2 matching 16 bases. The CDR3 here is CASSSSGTSGGAPNEQFF. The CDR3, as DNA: TGTGCCAGCAGCTCCTCCGGGACTAGCGGGGGGGCGCCAAATGAGCAGTTCTTC.